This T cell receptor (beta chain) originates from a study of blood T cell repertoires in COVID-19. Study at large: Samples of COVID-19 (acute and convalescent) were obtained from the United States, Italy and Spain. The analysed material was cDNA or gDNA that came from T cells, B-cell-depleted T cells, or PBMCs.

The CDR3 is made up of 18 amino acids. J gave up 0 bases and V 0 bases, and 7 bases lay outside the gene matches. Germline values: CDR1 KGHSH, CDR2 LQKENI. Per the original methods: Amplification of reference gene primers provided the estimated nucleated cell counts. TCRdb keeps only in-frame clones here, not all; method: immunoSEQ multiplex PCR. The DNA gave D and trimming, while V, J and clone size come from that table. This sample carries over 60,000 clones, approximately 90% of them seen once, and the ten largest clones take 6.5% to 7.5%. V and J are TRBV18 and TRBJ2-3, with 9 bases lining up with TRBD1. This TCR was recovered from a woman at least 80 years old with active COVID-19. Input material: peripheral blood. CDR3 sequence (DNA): TGTGCCAGCTCACCACCGGCAGGACAGGGGACCAGCACAGATACGCAGTATTTT. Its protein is CASSPPAGQGTSTDTQYF.